This TCR beta chain originates from a study of blood T cell repertoires in COVID-19. Background on the study: The study drew acute and convalescent COVID-19 samples from the United States, Italy and Spain.

TCRdb's copy holds only in-frame clones and misses some; the assay was immunoSEQ multiplex PCR. The sample lists around 250,000 clones, around 90% occurring once. Sequencing used PBMCs or T cells enriched from blood (not recorded which). This receptor was taken from a woman aged 50 to 65 who had recovered from COVID-19.

For the CDR3, the DNA is TGTGCCAGCACCCCTGGGGGGGACCCCTCCTACGAGCAGTACTTC. Translating gives CASTPGGDPSYEQYF. The V and J genes are TRBV27 and TRBJ2-7; 7 bases are a match to TRBD2. The V segment lost 7 bases and the J segment 0 bases; nucleotides outside the gene matches: 9. This CDR3 has 15 amino acids. CDR1 is MNHEY and CDR2 is SMNVEV in the germline V gene (reference sequence).